This entry lists 7 T cell receptor beta chains sequenced from one sample in a study of T cells in Graves' hyperthyroidism and ophthalmopathy (dated 2019 in TCRdb). The library was produced with multiplex PCR. The run used an Illumina HiSeq 2000. The TCR beta CDR3 regions were amplified from the RNA transcripts. The TCR CDR3 was subjected to a first round of RT-PCR using the HTBI primer set and the Qiagen OneStep RT-PCR kit. TCRdb passed the public sequencing reads through fastp at Q25 and MiXCR, retaining productive beta sequences. Rows are combined by CDR3 protein, so each entry shows the most common genes and DNA. The sample has a few hundred thousand distinct CDR3 sequences on record, about 15% of them singletons. In total, the top ten clones hold under 8% of the sample. The sequenced sample was blood. All receptors derive from a woman aged 25-40 years with Graves' hyperthyroidism.

In its sample, this clonotype was seen many times. V gene TRBV28 combines with J gene TRBJ2-2; 12 positions match TRBD2. V dropped 7 bases and J dropped 7; count of bases not matched to a gene: 10. Germline CDR1 is MDHEN and CDR2 is SYDVKM. The CDR3 has 16 amino acids. The CDR3 here is CASTNLAGGLRGELFF. CDR3 DNA sequence: TGTGCCAGCACCAACCTAGCGGGAGGGTTGCGCGGGGAGCTGTTTTTT.

This clonotype was counted at least ten times. The V gene is TRBV20-1, the J gene TRBJ1-1; D possibly corresponds to TRBD1 (6 bases). The CDR3 contains 13 residues. Germline CDR1 DFQATT, CDR2 SNEGSKA (reference sequence). V dropped 0 bases and J dropped 6 bases, with 11 bases sitting between them. The CDR3 here is CSAREGTKAEAFF. CDR3 bases: TGCAGTGCTAGAGAGGGGACAAAGGCTGAAGCTTTCTTT.

At least ten counts were recorded for this clonotype. The chain links TRBV12-3 or TRBV12-4 to TRBJ2-2; no reliable D call. V was shortened by 6 bases and J by 4 bases, with 9 bases between the two germline ends. This CDR3 comprises 13 residues. CDR3 amino acids: CASSRPGTGELFF. The CDR3 coding sequence is TGTGCCAGCAGCCGCCCCGGCACCGGGGAGCTGTTTTTT.

With regard to this clonotype: This may be a read error: a much more frequent sequence differs by one nucleotide. The gene calls are TRBV20-1 and TRBJ2-7; 9 bases are a match to TRBD2. Germline V lookup: CDR1 DFQATT, CDR2 SNEGSKA (reference sequence). This CDR3 spans 15 amino acids. DNA for the CDR3: TGCAGAGCTAGAATGGGGGCGGGAGGGTCCTACGAGCAGTACTTC. Translated: CRARMGAGGSYEQYF.

On this clonotype itself: The limits of the CDR3 on the DNA are not certain, so only TCRdb's listed CDR3 is given. The chain employs TRBV4-3 and TRBJ1-2; TRBD1 is taken as the D call from the table, unchecked against the DNA. The CDR3 is 13 amino acids long, termini counted. Germline-derived CDR1 and CDR2 are LGHNA and YSLEER. CDR3 amino acids: CASSQVGRGIHTF.

This clonotype was counted ten times or more. The V call is TRBV5-1, the J call TRBJ2-1; D is unresolved. In germline, CDR1 is SGHRS, CDR2 YFSETQ. The CDR3 is made up of 15 amino acids. V was trimmed by 2 bases and J by 5 bases, leaving 14 bases between them. Here the CDR3 reads CASSFRSVPNNEQFF. In DNA, the CDR3 is TGCGCCAGCAGCTTTAGAAGCGTACCAAACAATGAGCAGTTCTTC.

The chain couples TRBV19 to TRBJ2-5; D gene ambiguous. This CDR3 comprises 13 residues. Trimming shortened V by 4 bases and J by 5 bases, and 11 bases separated the two germline ends. In germline, CDR1 is LNHDA, CDR2 SQIVND (reference sequence). The CDR3 loop reads CASSTQAEETQYF. In DNA, the CDR3 is TGTGCCAGTAGTACCCAGGCGGAGGAGACCCAGTACTTC.